Given below is one T cell receptor beta chain in context. This sample was taken from a study of blood T cells in healthy people across ages. With a J-beta primer mix and a sample-barcoded 5' primer, a second PCR ran roughly 6 to 11 cycles. TCRdb ran MiXCR on the 5' RACE reads and lists one entry per CDR3 protein. The table has around 1,500,000 distinct CDR3 sequences, under 30% seen once; the top ten hold 7% to 9%. V lost 3 bases to trimming and J lost 6 bases, with 20 bases between them. This CDR3 spans 16 amino acids. Whenever a sample was processed, at least 6 million PBMCs were isolated. What was sequenced was blood. This chain uses TRBV12-3 or TRBV12-4 with TRBJ1-2, with D maybe TRBD1 (5 bases). The sequence was collected from a woman younger than 45 in good health. This chain's CDR3 is CASSLGTGGIEDGYTF. The CDR3 region has the DNA TGTGCCAGCAGTTTGGGGACCGGGGGGATAGAGGATGGCTACACCTTC.